A selection of T cell receptor beta chains follows, all from one sample in a study of control samples from healthy donors and cancer patients. Clones were sequenced by immunoSEQ multiplex PCR, and TCRdb holds only the in-frame ones, with some missing. The sample holds 95,000 to 150,000 clones, 91% seen once. Input material: blood. These TCRs come from a woman between 18 and 29 years old in good health. Each CDR3 is given with its conserved first and last residue. A D gene is named only where the DNA matches it firmly. Size values are once, few and many counts, or a class for expanded clones, and some rows have none.

j_call	clone_size	d_call	v_call	cdr3_nt	cdr3_aa
TRBJ1-3	NA	TRBD1	TRBV15	TGTGCCACCAGCAGAACTTTCCGGGACAGGGTGGTAAACACCATATATTTT	CATSRTFRDRVVNTIYF
TRBJ2-4	NA	NA	TRBV24-1	TGTGCCACCAGTGAATCGGACCGACCGGGAATCAAAAACATTCAGTACTTC	CATSESDRPGIKNIQYF
TRBJ2-2	NA	TRBD2	TRBV5-1	TGCGCCAGCAGCTCTGCTCTTGGGACTAGCCTCACTTTGAACACCGGGGAGCTGTTTTTT	CASSSALGTSLTLNTGELFF
TRBJ2-7	NA	TRBD1	TRBV30	TGTGCCTGGAGTGGGACAGGGTTTACGTACGAGCAGTACTTC	CAWSGTGFTYEQYF
TRBJ2-5	NA	TRBD2	TRBV4-3	TGCGCCAGCAGCCAAGATCCCCTGAGGGCTAGCGGGAGTTGGGTCCGCCAAGAGACCCAGTACTTC	CASSQDPLRASGSWVRQETQYF
TRBJ1-5	NA	TRBD1	TRBV19	TGTGCCAGTAGTATAGGAGGGGGCGGTCAGCCCCAGCATTTT	CASSIGGGGQPQHF
TRBJ1-4	NA	NA	TRBV9	TGTGCCAGCAGCGTCCGGGACACCGGGTGGGGAAAACTGTTTTTT	CASSVRDTGWGKLFF
TRBJ1-5	NA	TRBD1	TRBV28	TGTGCCAGCAGATTAGACAGGGCTTTTAATCAGCCCCAGCATTTT	CASRLDRAFNQPQHF
TRBJ1-2	NA	TRBD1	TRBV5-1	TGCGCCAGCAGCCCAGGACAGGCGATACTCCCAGCTAACTATGGCTACACCTTC	CASSPGQAILPANYGYTF
TRBJ1-3	NA	TRBD1	TRBV24-1	TGTGCCACCAGTGACACCGGGGACAGGGGGGACACCATATATTTT	CATSDTGDRGDTIYF
TRBJ1-1	NA	NA	TRBV7-9	TGTGCCAGCAGCTTAGAGGGGGGGCGTGCTGAAGCTTTCTTT	CASSLEGGRAEAFF
TRBJ2-7	NA	NA	TRBV2	TGTGCCAGCAGCGGACAGCTTTCCTACGAGCAGTACTTC	CASSGQLSYEQYF
TRBJ1-5	NA	NA	TRBV4-2	TGTGCCAGCAGCCAATTCGGGGGAACTAGCAATCAGCCCCAGCATTTT	CASSQFGGTSNQPQHF
TRBJ2-2	NA	NA	TRBV19	TGTGCCAGTATGGACGGAGACACCGGGGAGCTGTTTTTT	CASMDGDTGELFF
TRBJ2-3	NA	NA	TRBV5-5	TGTGCCAGCAGCTTGTATACAGGTCCAGATACGCAGTATTTT	CASSLYTGPDTQYF
TRBJ2-1	NA	NA	TRBV21-1	TGTGCCAGCAGCAAAGCGCTAGGCAGGGCTTCGGGGCAGTTCTTC	CASSKALGRASGQFF
TRBJ2-6	NA	TRBD1	TRBV18	TGTGCCAGCTCACTTATTACAGGGGATCTAGGCTCTGGGGCCAACGTCCTGACTTTC	CASSLITGDLGSGANVLTF
TRBJ2-5	NA	NA	TRBV6-2/TRBV6-3	TGTGCCAGCAGTACCTATGGTCCTCAAGAGACCCAGTACTTC	CASSTYGPQETQYF
TRBJ2-2	NA	TRBD1	TRBV6-1	TGTGCCAGCAGTGATGGGGCCGCGGGACAGGAGAACACCGGGGAGCTGTTTTTT	CASSDGAAGQENTGELFF
TRBJ1-1	NA	TRBD1	TRBV5-1	TGCGCCAGCAGCTTGGGCGGGACAGCGAGAGGCACTGAAGCTTTCTTT	CASSLGGTARGTEAFF
TRBJ2-5	NA	TRBD1	TRBV28	TGTGCCAGCAGTTTATGGTCAGGGGGCGTAGAGACCCAGTACTTC	CASSLWSGGVETQYF
TRBJ1-5	NA	NA	TRBV11-3	TGTGCCAGCAGCGCGGGGGGGGGATTGAGCAATCAGCCCCAGCATTTT	CASSAGGGLSNQPQHF
TRBJ2-1	NA	NA	TRBV5-1	TGCGCCAGCAGCTTGGCTCCGACAGGTAGCTCCTACAATGAGCAGTTCTTC	CASSLAPTGSSYNEQFF
TRBJ2-4	NA	TRBD2	TRBV4-1	TGCGCCAGCAGCGCGGGACTAGCGGGAGGGGCCTCCAAAAACATTCAGTACTTC	CASSAGLAGGASKNIQYF
TRBJ2-3	NA	TRBD1	TRBV5-1	TGCGCCAGCAGCGAAACCGACAGGGTTGATACAGATACGCAGTATTTT	CASSETDRVDTDTQYF
TRBJ2-1	once	NA	TRBV7-2	TGTGCCAGCAGCTTAGTGTCCTACAATGAGCAGTTCTTC	CASSLVSYNEQFF
TRBJ1-1	once	NA	TRBV5-6	TGTGCCAGCAGCTTGGCATACTTGACCGACACTGAAGCTTTCTTT	CASSLAYLTDTEAFF
TRBJ2-7	once	TRBD2	TRBV2	TGTGCCAGCAGAAAAAGGACTAGGAGCCCCTACGAGCAGTACTTC	CASRKRTRSPYEQYF
TRBJ2-7	once	NA	TRBV28	TGTGCCAGCAGTCCCTATGGGGGCACCTACGAGCAGTACTTC	CASSPYGGTYEQYF